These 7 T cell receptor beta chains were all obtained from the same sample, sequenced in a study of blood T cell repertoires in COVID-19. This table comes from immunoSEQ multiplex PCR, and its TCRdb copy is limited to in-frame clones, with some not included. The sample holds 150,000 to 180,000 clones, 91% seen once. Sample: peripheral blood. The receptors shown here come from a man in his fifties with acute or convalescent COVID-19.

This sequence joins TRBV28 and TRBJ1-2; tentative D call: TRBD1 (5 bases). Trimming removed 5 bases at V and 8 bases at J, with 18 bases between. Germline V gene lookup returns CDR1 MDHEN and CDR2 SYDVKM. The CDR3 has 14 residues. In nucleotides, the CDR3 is TGTGCCAGCAGTCCACCGGGGGTCCGTCGGGGCTACACCTTC. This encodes CASSPPGVRRGYTF.

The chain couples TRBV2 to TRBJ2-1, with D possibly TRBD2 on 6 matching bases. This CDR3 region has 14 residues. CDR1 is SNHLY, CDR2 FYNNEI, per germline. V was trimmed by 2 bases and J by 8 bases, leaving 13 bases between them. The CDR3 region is CASSENARGHEQFF. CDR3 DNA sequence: TGTGCCAGCAGTGAAAACGCGCGGGGCCATGAGCAGTTCTTC.

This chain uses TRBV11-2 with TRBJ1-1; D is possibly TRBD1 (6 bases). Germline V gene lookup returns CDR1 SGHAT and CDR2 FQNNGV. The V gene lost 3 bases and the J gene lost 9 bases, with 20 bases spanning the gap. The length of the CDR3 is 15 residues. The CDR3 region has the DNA TGTGCCAGCAGCTTGGGCGGGCCAGGGGATTGGAAAGCTTTCTTT. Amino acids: CASSLGGPGDWKAFF.

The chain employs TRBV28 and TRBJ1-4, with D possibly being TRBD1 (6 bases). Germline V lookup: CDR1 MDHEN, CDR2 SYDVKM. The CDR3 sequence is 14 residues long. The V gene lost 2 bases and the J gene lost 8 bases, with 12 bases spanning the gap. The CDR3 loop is CASSLPGAGEKLFF. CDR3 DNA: TGTGCCAGCAGTTTACCAGGGGCAGGCGAAAAACTGTTTTTT.

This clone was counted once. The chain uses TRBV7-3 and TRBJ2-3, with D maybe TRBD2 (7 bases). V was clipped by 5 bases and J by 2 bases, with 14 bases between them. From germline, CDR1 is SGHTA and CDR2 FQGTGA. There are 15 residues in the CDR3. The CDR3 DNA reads TGTGCCAGCAGCATTACCGGGGGGCCCACAGATACGCAGTATTTT. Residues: CASSITGGPTDTQYF.

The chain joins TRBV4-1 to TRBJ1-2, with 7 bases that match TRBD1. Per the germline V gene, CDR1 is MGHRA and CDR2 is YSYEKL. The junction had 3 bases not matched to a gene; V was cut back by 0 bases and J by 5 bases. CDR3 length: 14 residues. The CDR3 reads CASSQESRGYGYTF. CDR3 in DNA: TGCGCCAGCAGCCAAGAAAGCAGGGGGTATGGCTACACCTTC.

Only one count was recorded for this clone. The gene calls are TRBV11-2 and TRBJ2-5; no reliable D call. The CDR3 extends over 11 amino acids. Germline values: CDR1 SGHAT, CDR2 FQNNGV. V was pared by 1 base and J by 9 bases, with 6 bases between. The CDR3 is CASSLVGAQYF. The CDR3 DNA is TGTGCCAGCAGCTTAGTTGGAGCCCAGTACTTC.